Listed below are T cell receptor beta chains from one sample, sequenced in a study of blood T cell repertoires in COVID-19. Assay: immunoSEQ multiplex PCR; the TCRdb copy retains only in-frame clones and omits some. The table records roughly 100,000 clones, roughly nine tenths of them present only once. The material sequenced was peripheral blood. The receptors were sampled from a woman aged 80 or over in a cohort sampled during active COVID-19. The CDR3 runs from the conserved cysteine through the conserved F or W. A D gene is named only where the DNA matches it firmly. Clone size is not always given. Where it is, it says once, few, many or a class for expanded clones.

TRBD2 | TRBJ2-3 | NA | TRBV10-2 | TGCGCCAGCAGTGAGCTGGGGGGGAGAGCAGATACGCAGTATTTT | CASSELGGRADTQYF
TRBD1 | TRBJ1-2 | NA | TRBV10-3 | TGTGCCATCACCTCAAAACAGGGGTATGGCTACACCTTC | CAITSKQGYGYTF
NA | TRBJ2-2 | NA | TRBV10-2 | TGCGCCAGCAGCAGGGCTACCGGGGAGCTGTTTTTT | CASSRATGELFF
NA | TRBJ1-4 | NA | TRBV3-1/TRBV3-2 | TGTGCCAGCAGCCATGGACGGGGTGAAAAACTGTTTTTT | CASSHGRGEKLFF
NA | TRBJ1-4 | NA | TRBV12-3/TRBV12-4 | TGTGCCAGTAAAACAGGGCAGGGGTCAGAACTGTTTTTT | CASKTGQGSELFF
TRBD1 | TRBJ2-7 | NA | TRBV27 | TGTGCCAGCAGTCCGCGATTGACAGGGTCTGTAAATCGCGAGCAGTACTTC | CASSPRLTGSVNREQYF
NA | TRBJ1-1 | NA | TRBV29-1 | TGCAGCGTTGAGAGAAACAGCCTTCTGAACACTGAAGCTTTCTTT | CSVERNSLLNTEAFF
NA | TRBJ2-7 | once | TRBV5-4 | TGTGCCAGCAGCCTCAAAGGCGGCGAGCAGTACTTC | CASSLKGGEQYF
TRBD2 | TRBJ2-5 | NA | TRBV11-1 | TGTGCCAGCAGTCGAGCGGGGGTCCAAGAGACCCAGTACTTC | CASSRAGVQETQYF
NA | TRBJ2-7 | NA | TRBV5-1 | TGCGCCAGTAAAGCGGAGTCCTCCTACGAGCAGTACTTC | CASKAESSYEQYF
NA | TRBJ2-5 | NA | TRBV12-5 | TGTGCTAGTGGTTTATCAACGGGACTTGGGGAGACCCAGTACTTC | CASGLSTGLGETQYF